This passage covers 3 T cell receptor beta chains from one sample sequenced in a study of cytomegalovirus exposure and HLA in healthy donors. Data came from immunoSEQ multiplex PCR; TCRdb stores just in-frame clones and leaves some out. The sample yields roughly 180,000 clones, approximately 89% seen once. The material sequenced was PBMCs. The source of these receptors is a man aged 25-45 years in good health and CMV-seropositive.

V and J are TRBV5-4 and TRBJ2-7; 7 bases are shared with TRBD1. V lost 5 bases and J lost 2; bases outside the gene matches: 10. Germline CDR1 and CDR2: SGHNT and YYREEE (reference sequence). The CDR3 consists of 15 residues. The DNA for the CDR3 is TGTGCCAGCAGTAAACCCCCGGGACAGACCTACGAGCAGTACTTC. Translating it yields CASSKPPGQTYEQYF.

The chain links TRBV9 to TRBJ1-3, with D uncertain. V gave up 0 bases and J gave up 0 bases, with 4 bases separating them. The CDR3 loop spans 14 amino acids. Germline loops: CDR1 SGDLS, CDR2 YYNGEE. CDR3 amino acids: CASSVDGSGNTIYF. CDR3 DNA sequence: TGTGCCAGCAGCGTAGACGGCTCTGGAAACACCATATATTTT. Together with reference TRBV9 and TRBJ1-3, the CDR3 gives the full variable domain: DSGVTQTPKHLITATGQRVTLRCSPRSGDLSVYWYQQSLDQGLQFLIQYYNGEERAKGNILERFSAQQFPDLHSELNLSSLELGDSALYFCASSVDGSGNTIYFGEGSWLTVV.

The J gene is TRBJ2-7, the V gene TRBV11-3; 10 bases align to TRBD1. The CDR3 loop spans 16 amino acids. Germline CDR1 and CDR2: SGHNT and YENEEA. The junction had 9 bases not matched to a gene; V was cut back by 5 bases and J by 2 bases. CDR3 bases: TGTGCCAGCAGCATCCACGGGACAGGGGACACCTACGAGCAGTACTTC. Amino acid sequence: CASSIHGTGDTYEQYF.